This entry lists 25 T cell receptor beta chains sequenced from one sample in a study of cytomegalovirus exposure and HLA in healthy donors. PCR used 60 Vbeta primers and 13 Jbeta primers. Profiled with immunoSEQ multiplex PCR; TCRdb holds only in-frame clones, not every one. This sample has some 200,000 clones, with roughly 80% found just once. The sequenced sample was PBMCs. Every receptor here comes from a male donor in good health and CMV-seropositive.

The CDR3 loop reads CASSSETGKIDGYTF. The CDR3 region has the DNA TGCGCCAGCAGCAGCGAGACCGGAAAAATTGATGGCTACACCTTC. The chain has TRBV5-1 and TRBJ1-2; D is ambiguous. The CDR3 runs to 15 residues. CDR1 is SGHRS and CDR2 is YFSETQ in the germline V gene. Trimming took 4 bases from V and 6 from J, leaving 19 bases between them.

This clone came up a few times. CDR3 bases: TGTGCCAGCAGTGACCCGGGACAGAGTGCTTGGGAGCAGTTCTTC. Encoded protein: CASSDPGQSAWEQFF. The chain couples TRBV6-1 to TRBJ2-1; 7 bases align to TRBD1. This CDR3 is 15 amino acids long. In germline, CDR1 is MNHNS, CDR2 SASEGT. After removal of 3 bases from V and 10 bases from J, the junction contained 12 bases not matched to a gene.

V and J are TRBV19 and TRBJ2-3; 9 positions match TRBD1. Germline-derived CDR1 and CDR2 are LNHDA and SQIVND (reference sequence). With V trimmed by 5 bases and J by 4 bases, 4 bases remained unmatched. The CDR3 totals 14 residues. The CDR3 protein is CASSLQGASDTQYF. For the CDR3, the DNA is TGTGCCAGTAGTTTACAGGGGGCCTCAGATACGCAGTATTTT.

The rearrangement uses TRBV2 and TRBJ2-3, with 12 nucleotides matching TRBD2. The CDR3 sequence is 16 residues long. Germline CDR1 reads SNHLY; CDR2 reads FYNNEI. With 7 bases clipped from V and 1 base from J, the junction kept 6 bases outside the gene matches. CDR3 region: CASTRLAGAGTDTQYF. CDR3 coding DNA: TGTGCCAGCACGAGACTAGCGGGAGCAGGCACAGATACGCAGTATTTT.

V and J are TRBV7-9 and TRBJ2-4; TRBD2 is a possible D gene (5 bases). V was clipped by 1 base and J by 0 bases, with 7 bases between them. This CDR3 has 15 amino acids. In germline, CDR1 is SEHNR, CDR2 FQNEAQ (reference sequence). This CDR3 reads CASSLDGLAKNIQYF. As DNA, the CDR3 is TGTGCCAGCAGCTTAGATGGACTAGCCAAAAACATTCAGTACTTC.

The CDR3 is CASSFNTGGAFF. The CDR3 DNA follows: TGTGCCAGCAGTTTTAATACAGGGGGCGCTTTCTTT. V is TRBV28 and J is TRBJ1-1, with TRBD1 identical over 9 bases. CDR1 and CDR2 (germline): MDHEN, SYDVKM. The length of the CDR3 is 12 residues. J was trimmed by 11 bases and V by 3 bases; bases with no gene match: 4.

The chain recombines TRBV6-1 with TRBJ1-5; D ambiguous. Germline assignment: CDR1 MNHNS and CDR2 SASEGT. The V gene lost 5 bases and the J gene lost 7 bases, with 15 bases spanning the gap. This CDR3 spans 14 amino acids. The CDR3 bases are TGTGCCAGCAGTTCCACAAAACCGGGGCAGCCCCAGCATTTT. Protein product: CASSSTKPGQPQHF.

The chain is built from TRBV5-6 and TRBJ2-1; no definite D call. Germline loops: CDR1 SGHDT, CDR2 YYEEEE. V shed 0 bases and J shed 2 bases, with 6 bases lying between them. CDR3 length: 14 residues. The CDR3 nucleotides are TGTGCCAGCAGCTTGGGTTACACCTACAATGAGCAGTTCTTC. This encodes CASSLGYTYNEQFF.

The V and J genes are TRBV30 and TRBJ2-2, with D perhaps matching TRBD1 (5 bases). Trimming removed 5 bases at V and 1 base at J, with 8 bases between. This CDR3 contains 13 residues. The germline gives CDR1 GTSNPN, CDR2 SVGIG (reference sequence). The CDR3 spells CAWWTRNTGELFF. CDR3 in DNA: TGTGCCTGGTGGACAAGGAACACCGGGGAGCTGTTTTTT. The full variable domain, in which reference TRBV30 and TRBJ2-2 provide the parts outside the CDR3, is SQTIHQWPATLVQPVGSPLSLECTVEGTSNPNLYWYRQAAGRGLQLLFYSVGIGQISSEVPQNLSASRPQDRQFILSSKKLLLSDSGFYLCAWWTRNTGELFFGEGSRLTVL.

The rearrangement joins TRBV11-3 to TRBJ2-1; 10 bases align to TRBD1. With 5 bases clipped from V and 6 bases from J, the junction kept 7 bases outside the gene matches. Germline V lookup: CDR1 SGHNT, CDR2 YENEEA. The CDR3 is 15 amino acids. The CDR3 protein is CASSPRQGATNEQFF. CDR3 DNA: TGTGCCAGCAGCCCCCGACAGGGGGCGACCAATGAGCAGTTCTTC.

The V call is TRBV7-2, the J call TRBJ2-1; D not resolved. The length of the CDR3 is 13 residues. The germline V gene encodes CDR1 SGHTA and CDR2 FQGNSA. V shed 2 bases and J shed 4 bases, with 6 bases lying between them. The DNA for the CDR3 is TGTGCCAGCAGCTTAAACGCGTACAATGAGCAGTTCTTC. It specifies CASSLNAYNEQFF.

V and J are TRBV7-8 and TRBJ2-1, with a possible D match to TRBD2 (5 bases). Germline-derived CDR1 and CDR2 are SGHVS and FQNEAQ. CDR3 length: 14 amino acids. The germline V and J ends were trimmed by 2 bases and 2 bases, with 7 bases remaining between them. The CDR3 sequence is CASSLSTTYNEQFF. CDR3 nucleotide sequence: TGTGCCAGCAGCTTATCGACTACCTACAATGAGCAGTTCTTC.

This sequence joins TRBV5-1 and TRBJ2-1; 13 positions match TRBD2. With V trimmed by 4 bases and J by 0 bases, 13 bases remained unmatched. Germline CDR1 is SGHRS and CDR2 is YFSETQ. The CDR3 consists of 20 residues. CDR3 protein: CASSPRGTSGIIVSYNEQFF. The CDR3 coding sequence is TGCGCCAGCAGCCCGCGGGGGACTAGCGGGATTATCGTCTCCTACAATGAGCAGTTCTTC.

The chain employs TRBV6-6 and TRBJ2-5; TRBD1 agrees at 8 bases. The J call is doubtful: the DNA matches TRBJ2-7 better. CDR1 is MNHNY and CDR2 is SVGAGI in the germline V gene (reference sequence). The CDR3 runs to 15 residues. As DNA, the CDR3 is TGTGCCAGCAGACGCCTGGGACAGGAGTCCTACGAGCAGTACTTC. This gives the protein CASRRLGQESYEQYF.

About this clone itself: At one boundary the junction diverges from the germline segment, which might be a read error. The chain recombines TRBV7-9 with TRBJ2-7, with D possibly being TRBD2 (5 bases). Germline V gene lookup returns CDR1 SEHNR and CDR2 FQNEAQ (reference sequence). This CDR3 has 15 residues. In DNA form, the CDR3 reads TGTTCCAGCAGCTTAGAGTTTCGGGGAACCTACGAGCAGTACTTC. Translating it yields CSSSLEFRGTYEQYF. The variable domain in full, completed from reference TRBV7-9 and TRBJ2-7, reads DTGVSQNPRHKITKRGQNVTFRCDPISEHNRLYWYRQTLGQGPEFLTYFQNEAQLEKSRLLSDRFSAERPKGSFSTLEIQRTEQGDSAMYLCSSSLEFRGTYEQYFGPGTRLTVT.

The rearrangement uses TRBV6-5 and TRBJ2-1, with TRBD2 as a possible D gene (6 bases). Germline loops: CDR1 MNHEY, CDR2 SVGAGI. Trimming took off 2 bases at V and 8 bases at J, with 13 bases between the two ends. The CDR3 is made up of 14 amino acids. The CDR3 nucleotides are TGTGCCAGCAGTTACCGACTAGGTGCCTATGAGCAGTTCTTC. This translates into CASSYRLGAYEQFF.

The V gene is TRBV7-2, the J gene TRBJ2-3; 10 bases agree with TRBD1. The germline V gene encodes CDR1 SGHTA and CDR2 FQGNSA. V dropped 6 bases and J dropped 4; count of bases not matched to a gene: 7. This CDR3 region has 15 residues. The CDR3 DNA sequence: TGTGCCAGCAGACTTGACAGGGGGCCCCCAGATACGCAGTATTTT. The encoded protein is CASRLDRGPPDTQYF.

This clone has only one observation. The chain is built from TRBV5-5 and TRBJ1-5; D gene ambiguous. Germline-derived CDR1 and CDR2 are SGHKS and YYEKEE (reference sequence). V lost 2 bases, J lost 5 bases, and 11 bases lay in between. The CDR3 extends over 14 amino acids. The CDR3 reads CASSLLALDQPQHF. The CDR3 bases are TGTGCCAGCAGCTTATTAGCCCTTGATCAGCCCCAGCATTTT.

The chain recombines TRBV4-1 with TRBJ1-6; no definite D call. This CDR3 is 13 amino acids long. V was shortened by 0 bases and J by 16 bases, with 13 bases between the two germline ends. CDR1 and CDR2 (germline): MGHRA, YSYEKL. The CDR3 nucleotides read TGCGCCAGCAGCCAAGAGTGGGGAGGGCCACTCCACTTT. Amino acid sequence: CASSQEWGGPLHF.

The V gene is TRBV28, the J gene TRBJ2-5; TRBD2 agrees at 11 bases. With the DNA end fitting TRBJ2-7 better, the J assignment may be wrong. From germline, CDR1 is MDHEN and CDR2 SYDVKM. This CDR3 spans 14 amino acids. CDR3 DNA sequence: TGTGCCAGCAGCCAACTAGCGGGGGCCTACGAGCAGTACTTC. This sequence encodes CASSQLAGAYEQYF.

Worth noting for this clone: Distinct nucleotide sequences in the sample also encode this CDR3. The rearrangement joins TRBV30 to TRBJ1-1; no clear D. CDR1 is GTSNPN, CDR2 SVGIG, per germline (reference sequence). Deletions cut 0 bases from V and 1 base from J, with 6 bases between. The CDR3 loop spans 13 amino acids. CDR3 residues: CAWSVRENTEAFF. The DNA of the CDR3 is TGTGCCTGGAGTGTACGAGAGAACACTGAAGCTTTCTTT.

The chain has TRBV7-6 and TRBJ2-3, with TRBD1 matching over 7 bases. This CDR3 is 14 amino acids long. Trimming removed 3 bases from V and 1 base from J; junction bases left unmatched: 1. The V gene's germline CDR1 is SGHVS and CDR2 FNYEAQ. CDR3 in amino acids: CASSLGQRTDTQYF. The CDR3 DNA sequence: TGTGCCAGCAGCTTGGGACAGCGCACAGATACGCAGTATTTT.

This clone was picked up a small number of times. The V gene is TRBV28, the J gene TRBJ1-2, with 7 bases identical to TRBD1. V gave up 0 bases and J gave up 3 bases; unmatched junction bases: 4. The CDR3 is made up of 15 amino acids. CDR1 and CDR2 from the germline V gene are MDHEN and SYDVKM. The CDR3: CASSLWRQGDYGYTF. The CDR3 DNA sequence: TGTGCCAGCAGTTTATGGAGGCAGGGGGACTATGGCTACACCTTC.

The chain carries TRBV6-5 and TRBJ2-7; D is possibly TRBD1 (6 bases). The CDR3 extends over 15 amino acids. The germline V and J ends were trimmed by 0 bases and 2 bases, with 11 bases remaining between them. Germline V lookup: CDR1 MNHEY, CDR2 SVGAGI. CDR3 loop: CASSYSGRGTYEQYF. The CDR3 bases are TGTGCCAGCAGTTACTCTGGCAGGGGAACCTACGAGCAGTACTTC.

This sequence joins TRBV9 and TRBJ2-3, with 9 bases fitting TRBD2. Germline V gene data show CDR1 as SGDLS and CDR2 as YYNGEE. The CDR3 extends over 17 amino acids. V lost 0 bases, J lost 2 bases, and 7 bases stayed unmatched. CDR3: CASSVAISGGATDTQYF. The CDR3 DNA sequence: TGTGCCAGCAGCGTAGCGATTAGCGGGGGTGCCACAGATACGCAGTATTTT.